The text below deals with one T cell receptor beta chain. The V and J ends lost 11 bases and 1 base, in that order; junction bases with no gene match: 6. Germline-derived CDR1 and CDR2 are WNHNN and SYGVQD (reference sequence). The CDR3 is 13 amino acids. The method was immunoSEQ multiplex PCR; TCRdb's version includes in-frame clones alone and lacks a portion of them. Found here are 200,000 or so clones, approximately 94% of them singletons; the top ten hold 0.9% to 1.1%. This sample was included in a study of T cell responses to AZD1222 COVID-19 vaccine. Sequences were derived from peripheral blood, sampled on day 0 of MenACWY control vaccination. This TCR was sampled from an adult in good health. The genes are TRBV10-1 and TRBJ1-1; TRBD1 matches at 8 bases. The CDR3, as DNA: TGCGCCTGCCGGGACAGGAGGAACACTGAAGCTTTCTTT. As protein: CACRDRRNTEAFF.